A single sample gave rise to the 6 T cell receptor beta chains below, sequenced in a study of blood T cell repertoires in COVID-19. Measured with immunoSEQ multiplex PCR; TCRdb has only the in-frame clones, and not every one. The table lists tens of thousands of clones, about 80% of them singletons. Sequencing was done on a sample of peripheral blood. Receptors originate from a woman older than 75 with acute or convalescent COVID-19.

The chain links TRBV10-3 to TRBJ2-1; unclear D gene. The CDR3 extends over 14 amino acids. Trimming stripped 3 bases from V and 5 bases from J, with 11 bases between. In germline, CDR1 is ENHRY, CDR2 SYGVKD. The CDR3 region is CAISELAGHNEQFF. CDR3 sequence (DNA): TGTGCCATCAGTGAACTGGCAGGCCACAATGAGCAGTTCTTC.

The V and J genes are TRBV28 and TRBJ2-6; D call uncertain. This CDR3 spans 15 amino acids. The V gene lost 5 bases and the J gene lost 0 bases, with 8 bases spanning the gap. Germline V gives CDR1 MDHEN, CDR2 SYDVKM. CDR3 sequence (DNA): TGTGCCAGCAGTCTCACACACTCTGGGGCCAACGTCCTGACTTTC. The encoded protein is CASSLTHSGANVLTF.

The chain uses TRBV19 and TRBJ1-1; 8 bases are a match to TRBD1. The CDR3 is made up of 16 amino acids. Looked up from germline, CDR1 is LNHDA and CDR2 is SQIVND (reference sequence). J gave up 0 bases and V 5 bases, and 8 bases lay outside the gene matches. The CDR3 protein is CASSHPRGRMNTEAFF. CDR3 nucleotides: TGTGCCAGTAGTCACCCCAGGGGGCGGATGAACACTGAAGCTTTCTTT.

This chain connects TRBV5-6 to TRBJ1-3; D ambiguous. Germline CDR1 is SGHDT and CDR2 is YYEEEE. Trimming removed 0 bases at V and 0 bases at J, with 7 bases between. The CDR3 runs 15 residues. CDR3 bases: TGTGCCAGCAGCTTGGGCAGGCTCTCTGGAAACACCATATATTTT. This sequence encodes CASSLGRLSGNTIYF.

The CDR3 protein is CASSIAQGAAYEQYF. The CDR3 nucleotides are TGTGCCAGTAGTATTGCACAGGGGGCGGCCTACGAGCAGTACTTC. The chain has TRBV19 and TRBJ2-7, with 9 bases matching TRBD1. The CDR3 runs 15 residues. The germline V gene has CDR1 LNHDA and CDR2 SQIVND (reference sequence). The trim removed 3 bases at V and 2 bases at J, leaving 5 bases unmatched.

The chain carries TRBV9 and TRBJ2-1; perhaps TRBD1 as D (6 bases). Trimming removed 2 bases at V and 2 bases at J, with 11 bases between. The CDR3 covers 15 residues. Germline V gene data show CDR1 as SGDLS and CDR2 as YYNGEE. The CDR3 loop reads CASSVAGDPYNEQFF. The DNA for the CDR3 is TGTGCCAGCAGCGTCGCAGGGGACCCCTACAATGAGCAGTTCTTC.